These T cell receptor beta chains were read from a single sample in a study of neurological immune-mediated disorders. TCRdb analysed the 5' RACE reads with MiXCR anew, one entry per CDR3 protein. This table holds tens of thousands of distinct CDR3 sequences, 3% to 4% found once. Sequenced sample: PBMCs. Receptors originate from a woman aged 50 to 65 with multiple sclerosis. CDR3s include the opening cysteine and the closing phenylalanine or tryptophan. Fields, in order: D gene, V gene, J gene, clone size, CDR3 DNA, CDR3 protein. D genes are given only for firm matches. Part of the rows lack a size; the others show once, few, many or a class for expanded clones.

D: TRBD2
V: TRBV20-1
J: TRBJ2-1
size: many
DNA: TGCAGTGCTAGACCTAGCGGGGGACCCTACAATGAGCAGTTCTTC
CDR3: CSARPSGGPYNEQFF

D: TRBD2
V: TRBV20-1
J: TRBJ2-2
size: many
DNA: TGCAGTGCTACCTCTAGCGGGGGGGCAGACGGGGAGCTGTTTTTT
CDR3: CSATSSGGADGELFF

D: TRBD1
V: TRBV28
J: TRBJ1-1
size: many
DNA: TGTGCCAGCAGACCATTATCAGGGACAGCGAGAAACACTGAAGCTTTCTTT
CDR3: CASRPLSGTARNTEAFF

D: -
V: TRBV15
J: TRBJ2-7
size: many
DNA: TGTGCCACCAGCTCAGGGGGGAGGCCGGGCGAGCAGTACTTC
CDR3: CATSSGGRPGEQYF

D: -
V: TRBV9
J: TRBJ2-3
size: many
DNA: TGTGCCAGCAGCGTAGCGGCTAGGTCTGCTAGAACAGATACGCAGTATTTT
CDR3: CASSVAARSARTDTQYF

D: TRBD2
V: TRBV20-1
J: TRBJ2-1
size: many
DNA: TGCAGTGCTTCGACTAGCGCCAATGAGCAGTTCTTC
CDR3: CSASTSANEQFF

D: TRBD2
V: TRBV7-9
J: TRBJ2-3
size: many
DNA: TGTGCCAGCTTCCCCCCTTATTTTGGGGGGGGGACAGATACGCAGTATTTT
CDR3: CASFPPYFGGGTDTQYF

D: -
V: TRBV12-3/TRBV12-4
J: TRBJ1-3
size: many
DNA: TGTGCCAGCAGTACTGCTGGAAACACCATATATTTT
CDR3: CASSTAGNTIYF

D: TRBD2
V: TRBV7-2
J: TRBJ2-5
size: many
DNA: TGTGCCAGCAGCCTAAGACTAGCGGGGGTCCAAGAGACCCAGTACTTC
CDR3: CASSLRLAGVQETQYF

D: -
V: TRBV6-1
J: TRBJ2-7
size: many
DNA: TGTGCCAGCGAGGTGGGGATTTACGAGCAGTACTTC
CDR3: CASEVGIYEQYF

D: -
V: TRBV7-9
J: TRBJ2-7
size: many
DNA: TGTGCCAGCAGCTTATCAGGGACGAGCTCCTACGAGCAGTACTTC
CDR3: CASSLSGTSSYEQYF

D: -
V: TRBV20-1
J: TRBJ2-1
size: many
DNA: TGCAGTGCTAGGAGGAACAATGAGCAGTTCTTC
CDR3: CSARRNNEQFF

D: TRBD2
V: TRBV6-5
J: TRBJ2-7
size: many
DNA: TGTGCCAGCAGTTATGGGGGGGTCTACGAGCAGTACTTC
CDR3: CASSYGGVYEQYF

D: -
V: TRBV5-1
J: TRBJ2-5
size: many
DNA: TGCGCCAGCAGCGCTGGACAGCTAACCCAAGAGACCCAGTACTTC
CDR3: CASSAGQLTQETQYF

D: -
V: TRBV18
J: TRBJ1-3
size: many
DNA: TGTGCCAGCTCACCCCGAAACTCTGGAAACACCATATATTTT
CDR3: CASSPRNSGNTIYF

D: TRBD2
V: TRBV27
J: TRBJ2-3
size: many
DNA: TGTGCCAGCATTAGCGGGGGGGCGCCAGGCACAGATACGCAGTATTTT
CDR3: CASISGGAPGTDTQYF

D: -
V: TRBV6-6
J: TRBJ2-5
size: many
DNA: TGTGCCAGCAGTTACTCACGGCGCACCGAGTCCCAGTACTTC
CDR3: CASSYSRRTESQYF

D: -
V: TRBV3-1
J: TRBJ1-1
size: many
DNA: TGTGCCAGCAGCCCCCCGGGGGAATTAGCTTTCTTT
CDR3: CASSPPGELAFF

D: -
V: TRBV7-9
J: TRBJ1-1
size: many
DNA: TGTGCCAGCAGCCTCGGTATGACGAACACTGAAGCTTTCTTT
CDR3: CASSLGMTNTEAFF

D: TRBD1
V: TRBV6-6
J: TRBJ2-5
size: -
DNA: TGTGCCAGCAGAACCGGGACAGGGATCTTTATCGAGACCCAGTACTTC
CDR3: CASRTGTGIFIETQYF

D: -
V: TRBV7-2
J: TRBJ1-5
size: -
DNA: TGTGCCAGCAGCTTAGATGCGGGACTACTTAAGACCCAGAATTTT
CDR3: CASSLDAGLLKTQNF

D: -
V: TRBV5-1
J: TRBJ2-2
size: many
DNA: TGCGCCAGCAGCCCTGGGCGGGGCACGAACACCGGGGAGCTGTTTTTT
CDR3: CASSPGRGTNTGELFF

D: -
V: TRBV5-1
J: TRBJ2-1
size: many
DNA: TGCGCCAGCAGCTATGAGGGGGTCCCCTACAATGAGCAGTTCTTC
CDR3: CASSYEGVPYNEQFF

D: -
V: TRBV20-1
J: TRBJ2-1
size: few
DNA: TGCAGTGCTAGAGATCCCAGCGGGTACAATGAGCAGTTCTTC
CDR3: CSARDPSGYNEQFF

D: -
V: TRBV7-9
J: TRBJ2-6
size: many
DNA: TGTGCCAGCAGCCGAACACCTGGGGCCAACGTCCTGACTTTC
CDR3: CASSRTPGANVLTF

D: -
V: TRBV5-5
J: TRBJ2-1
size: few
DNA: TGTGCCAGCAGCTTGGCCTGGACTGCCGGGGGTGAGCAGTTCTTC
CDR3: CASSLAWTAGGEQFF

D: -
V: TRBV14
J: TRBJ2-3
size: many
DNA: TGTGCCAGCAGACCGATAGTGGGGGCCCCAGATACGCAGTATTTT
CDR3: CASRPIVGAPDTQYF

D: -
V: TRBV15
J: TRBJ2-2
size: many
DNA: TGTGCCACCAGCAGGATAGGCGGGTTCACCGGGGAGCTGTTTTTT
CDR3: CATSRIGGFTGELFF

D: -
V: TRBV7-6
J: TRBJ2-7
size: many
DNA: TGTGCCAGCAGCTTAGTCGGGGGATGGTACGAGCAGTACTTC
CDR3: CASSLVGGWYEQYF

D: -
V: TRBV2
J: TRBJ1-5
size: many
DNA: TGTGCCAGCAGTGAATTGGGCAGTCAGCCCCAGCATTTT
CDR3: CASSELGSQPQHF

D: -
V: TRBV15
J: TRBJ2-7
size: many
DNA: TGTGCCACCAGCATAAACAGAGACTACGAGCAGTACTTC
CDR3: CATSINRDYEQYF

D: -
V: TRBV20-1
J: TRBJ2-2
size: many
DNA: TGCAGTGCCACCCGACGAACAGGGACCGGGGAGCTGTTTTTT
CDR3: CSATRRTGTGELFF

D: TRBD1
V: TRBV7-3
J: TRBJ2-5
size: many
DNA: TGTGCCAGCAGCTACGGGGACAGAAGAGAGACCCAGTACTTC
CDR3: CASSYGDRRETQYF

D: -
V: TRBV3-1
J: TRBJ2-7
size: many
DNA: TGTGCCAGCAGCCAAGAGGGACTCGCTCTCGAGCAGTACTTC
CDR3: CASSQEGLALEQYF

D: -
V: TRBV5-1
J: TRBJ1-3
size: many
DNA: TGCGCCAGCAGCTTGGACGCGGTAACTGGAAACACCATATATTTT
CDR3: CASSLDAVTGNTIYF

D: -
V: TRBV7-3
J: TRBJ2-3
size: -
DNA: TGTGCCAGCAGCTTAACTTTCGGACAATCAAGGTATTTT
CDR3: CASSLTFGQSRYF

D: -
V: TRBV21-1
J: TRBJ2-5
size: many
DNA: TGTGCCAGCACCCCAGGGACAGAGTACTTC
CDR3: CASTPGTEYF

D: -
V: TRBV5-6
J: TRBJ2-3
size: many
DNA: TGTGCCAGCATCCGAACCCCAGGCAAAACTAGCACAGATACGCAGTATTTT
CDR3: CASIRTPGKTSTDTQYF

D: -
V: TRBV20-1
J: TRBJ1-1
size: many
DNA: TGCAGTGCTAGACGGCAGCCGAACACTGAAGCTTTCTTT
CDR3: CSARRQPNTEAFF

D: -
V: TRBV3-2
J: TRBJ2-1
size: many
DNA: TGTGCCAGCAGCCAACCTGACAGCAATGAGCAGTTCTTC
CDR3: CASSQPDSNEQFF

D: -
V: TRBV20-1
J: TRBJ2-1
size: -
DNA: TGCAGTGCTGGGGGGAACCACAATGAGCAGTTCTTC
CDR3: CSAGGNHNEQFF

D: TRBD2
V: TRBV7-9
J: TRBJ2-7
size: many
DNA: TGTGCCAGCAGCAGCGGGACTAGCGGATACGAGCAGTACTTC
CDR3: CASSSGTSGYEQYF